Listed here is a single TCR beta chain. V lost 1 base and J 5 bases, leaving 8 bases between the germline ends. Germline CDR1 SEHNR, CDR2 FQNEAQ (reference sequence). This CDR3 has 13 amino acids. This record comes from a study of OX40 agonist ivuxolimab in advanced cancers. Measured with immunoSEQ multiplex PCR; TCRdb has only the in-frame clones, and not every one. The sample carries roughly 80,000 clones, approximately 83% recorded once. The V call is TRBV7-9, the J call TRBJ1-1; D possibly corresponds to TRBD1 (5 bases). The source is an adult with an advanced solid tumor such as melanoma, head and neck, liver or kidney cancer. Sequencing used CD4+ or CD8+ T cells sorted from blood, obtained in a trial of the OX40 agonist ivuxolimab. The CDR3 protein is CASSLGGKTEAFF. The CDR3 nucleotides read TGTGCCAGCAGCTTAGGGGGGAAGACTGAAGCTTTCTTT.